This T cell receptor (beta chain) was obtained from a study of blood T cell repertoires in COVID-19. Overall study context: Researchers got acute and convalescent COVID-19 samples from the United States, Italy and Spain. Sources were T cells, B-cell-depleted T cells, or PBMCs; the material itself was cDNA or gDNA.

This CDR3 comprises 13 residues. V lost 2 bases and J 0 bases, leaving 7 bases between the germline ends. Per germline, CDR1 SQVTM and CDR2 ANQGSEA. How the authors handled the data: Amplification of reference gene primers provided the estimated nucleated cell counts. Profiling relied on immunoSEQ multiplex PCR, and the TCRdb table lists in-frame clones only, not all of them. V, J and clone size reflect that table, while D and trimming were determined from the DNA. The table has more than 300,000 clones, approximately 82% seen once. This chain links TRBV29-1 with TRBJ1-1; possible D gene TRBD1, 5 bases. The sequenced material came from peripheral blood. The clonotype originates from a woman aged 50 to 65 with acute or convalescent COVID-19. The CDR3 loop is CSVEQGLNTEAFF. CDR3 sequence (DNA): TGCAGCGTTGAACAGGGCCTGAACACTGAAGCTTTCTTT.